These T cell receptor beta chains were read from a single sample in a study of early T cells in non-severe SARS-CoV-2 infection. TCRdb itself ran the 5' RACE reads through MiXCR, one entry per CDR3 protein. The sample holds around 66,000 distinct CDR3 sequences, approximately 13% seen once. Sequenced material: whole blood. The receptor set was obtained from an adult who was a healthcare worker with PCR-confirmed SARS-CoV-2 infection or an uninfected control (not recorded which). Each CDR3 is given with its conserved first and last residue. Fields, in order: CDR3 DNA, CDR3 protein, J gene, D gene, V gene, clone size, CDR3 length. A D gene is named only where the DNA matches it firmly. Expanded clones get a size class; other rows say once, few or many, or leave the size out.

cdr3_nt: TGTGCCAGCGGGAGGGCCTATGGCTACACCTTC; cdr3_aa: CASGRAYGYTF; j_call: TRBJ1-2; d_call: NA; v_call: TRBV2; clone_size: many; cdr3_length: 11
cdr3_nt: TGCGCCAGCTCCTTTAACCAGGGGTCCAATGAGCAGTTCTTC; cdr3_aa: CASSFNQGSNEQFF; j_call: TRBJ2-1; d_call: NA; v_call: TRBV5-1; clone_size: many; cdr3_length: 14
cdr3_nt: TGTGCCAGCAGTGGAAAATGGGGGAGCATGGGTGAGCAGTTCTTC; cdr3_aa: CASSGKWGSMGEQFF; j_call: TRBJ2-1; d_call: NA; v_call: TRBV6-4; clone_size: NA; cdr3_length: 15
cdr3_nt: TGTGCCAGCAGTGCGAAGGGGAATTCACCCCTCCACTTT; cdr3_aa: CASSAKGNSPLHF; j_call: TRBJ1-6; d_call: NA; v_call: TRBV6-5; clone_size: few; cdr3_length: 13
cdr3_nt: TGTACTAGCGGCCGGCACGAGCAGTACTTC; cdr3_aa: CTSGRHEQYF; j_call: TRBJ2-7; d_call: TRBD2; v_call: TRBV27; clone_size: NA; cdr3_length: 10
cdr3_nt: TGTGCCAGCAGCCACCGAAGGGGGAACGACAATGAGCAGTTCTTC; cdr3_aa: CASSHRRGNDNEQFF; j_call: TRBJ2-1; d_call: NA; v_call: TRBV3-1; clone_size: NA; cdr3_length: 15
cdr3_nt: TGTGCCAGCAGTTACCAGGTTCAGGCAGATACGCAGTATTTT; cdr3_aa: CASSYQVQADTQYF; j_call: TRBJ2-3; d_call: NA; v_call: TRBV6-6; clone_size: many; cdr3_length: 14
cdr3_nt: TGTGCCAGCTCACCACTTAGGACACAAGCTGAAGAGACCCAGTACTTC; cdr3_aa: CASSPLRTQAEETQYF; j_call: TRBJ2-5; d_call: NA; v_call: TRBV18; clone_size: NA; cdr3_length: 16
cdr3_nt: TGCAGCGTCATATTGGGAGGAAACACCATATATTTT; cdr3_aa: CSVILGGNTIYF; j_call: TRBJ1-3; d_call: NA; v_call: TRBV29-1; clone_size: NA; cdr3_length: 12
cdr3_nt: TGTGCCAGCAGCCGAAACACCGGGGAGCTGTTTTTT; cdr3_aa: CASSRNTGELFF; j_call: TRBJ2-2; d_call: NA; v_call: TRBV5-4; clone_size: NA; cdr3_length: 12
cdr3_nt: TGTGCCAGCAGCTTAGCGGGGAGAGTCCTAGGGGCTTTCTTT; cdr3_aa: CASSLAGRVLGAFF; j_call: TRBJ1-1; d_call: NA; v_call: TRBV7-9; clone_size: many; cdr3_length: 14
cdr3_nt: TGCGCCAGCGGTCGACTAGCGGGAGGGAGCTCCTACAATGAGCAGTTCTTC; cdr3_aa: CASGRLAGGSSYNEQFF; j_call: TRBJ2-1; d_call: TRBD2; v_call: TRBV5-1; clone_size: few; cdr3_length: 17
cdr3_nt: TGCAGTGCTATCACAGGGCCCACAGATACGCAGTATTTT; cdr3_aa: CSAITGPTDTQYF; j_call: TRBJ2-3; d_call: NA; v_call: TRBV20-1; clone_size: few; cdr3_length: 13
cdr3_nt: TGTGCCAGCAGTTATTGGGGAGATACGCAGTATTTT; cdr3_aa: CASSYWGDTQYF; j_call: TRBJ2-3; d_call: NA; v_call: TRBV6-2/TRBV6-3; clone_size: NA; cdr3_length: 12
cdr3_nt: TGTGCCAGCAGCTTAGGACCCCTTGGGTATGAGCAGTTCTTC; cdr3_aa: CASSLGPLGYEQFF; j_call: TRBJ2-1; d_call: NA; v_call: TRBV7-3; clone_size: many; cdr3_length: 14
cdr3_nt: TGTGCCAGCAGTTTAACAAGGGGGCGGACTGAAGCTTTCTTT; cdr3_aa: CASSLTRGRTEAFF; j_call: TRBJ1-1; d_call: TRBD1; v_call: TRBV28; clone_size: few; cdr3_length: 14
cdr3_nt: TGCGCCAGCAGCTTGGCCCAGGGAAAGGGGACTGAAGCTTTCTTT; cdr3_aa: CASSLAQGKGTEAFF; j_call: TRBJ1-1; d_call: NA; v_call: TRBV5-1; clone_size: many; cdr3_length: 15
cdr3_nt: TGCAGCGTTGAATCAAAGTCCCTCCTCTACAATGAGCAGTTCTTC; cdr3_aa: CSVESKSLLYNEQFF; j_call: TRBJ2-1; d_call: NA; v_call: TRBV29-1; clone_size: many; cdr3_length: 15
cdr3_nt: TGTGCCAGCTCACCACCTCACGTTGGCGGAGCTTTCTTT; cdr3_aa: CASSPPHVGGAFF; j_call: TRBJ1-1; d_call: NA; v_call: TRBV18; clone_size: few; cdr3_length: 13
cdr3_nt: TGCGCCAGCAGCCAAGTAAGAGGGATCGGCTATGGCTACACCTTC; cdr3_aa: CASSQVRGIGYGYTF; j_call: TRBJ1-2; d_call: NA; v_call: TRBV4-3; clone_size: NA; cdr3_length: 15
cdr3_nt: TGTGCCAGCAGCTTAGTAGGACTAGATGAGCAGTTCTTC; cdr3_aa: CASSLVGLDEQFF; j_call: TRBJ2-1; d_call: TRBD2; v_call: TRBV11-3; clone_size: NA; cdr3_length: 13
cdr3_nt: TGCGCCAGCAGCTTGGATTCAAGGGGGAATGGCTACACCTTC; cdr3_aa: CASSLDSRGNGYTF; j_call: TRBJ1-2; d_call: NA; v_call: TRBV5-1; clone_size: NA; cdr3_length: 14
cdr3_nt: TGTGCCAGCAGCCAACCCAGCGTTAGCTCCTACGAGCAGTACTTC; cdr3_aa: CASSQPSVSSYEQYF; j_call: TRBJ2-7; d_call: NA; v_call: TRBV3-1; clone_size: NA; cdr3_length: 15
cdr3_nt: TGTGCCAGCAACCAGGGGCCCTATGGCTACACCTTC; cdr3_aa: CASNQGPYGYTF; j_call: TRBJ1-2; d_call: NA; v_call: TRBV5-6; clone_size: many; cdr3_length: 12
cdr3_nt: TGTGCCAGCAGCTTATTCCCTAGTGGTAGCAGTTCCTACGAGCAGTACTTC; cdr3_aa: CASSLFPSGSSSYEQYF; j_call: TRBJ2-7; d_call: NA; v_call: TRBV7-9; clone_size: few; cdr3_length: 17
cdr3_nt: TGTGCCAGCTCACCTCGAGACTCGCTCTGGGAGACCCAGTACTTC; cdr3_aa: CASSPRDSLWETQYF; j_call: TRBJ2-5; d_call: NA; v_call: TRBV18; clone_size: NA; cdr3_length: 15
cdr3_nt: TGCAGTGCTAGTCCACCTAGCGGGAGCTTCACAGATACGCAGTATTTT; cdr3_aa: CSASPPSGSFTDTQYF; j_call: TRBJ2-3; d_call: TRBD2; v_call: TRBV20-1; clone_size: few; cdr3_length: 16
cdr3_nt: TGCAGCACACAGGGTCCCTATGGCTACACCTTC; cdr3_aa: CSTQGPYGYTF; j_call: TRBJ1-2; d_call: NA; v_call: TRBV29-1; clone_size: NA; cdr3_length: 11
cdr3_nt: TGTGCCTCACGTACTAGCGGATACACCGGGGAGCTGTTTTTT; cdr3_aa: CASRTSGYTGELFF; j_call: TRBJ2-2; d_call: TRBD2; v_call: TRBV19; clone_size: many; cdr3_length: 14
cdr3_nt: TGTGCCAGCAGCCAACGAGGGACCCAGTACTTC; cdr3_aa: CASSQRGTQYF; j_call: TRBJ2-5; d_call: NA; v_call: TRBV3-1; clone_size: few; cdr3_length: 11
cdr3_nt: TGTGCCAGCTCACCACCTACAGGGGGCGGTGTCTCTGAAGCTTTCTTT; cdr3_aa: CASSPPTGGGVSEAFF; j_call: TRBJ1-1; d_call: TRBD1; v_call: TRBV18; clone_size: many; cdr3_length: 16
cdr3_nt: TGCAGCGTTGACTCTAGCGGCTACGGACGGGGTTCCTACAATGAGCAGTTCTTC; cdr3_aa: CSVDSSGYGRGSYNEQFF; j_call: TRBJ2-1; d_call: TRBD2; v_call: TRBV29-1; clone_size: many; cdr3_length: 18
cdr3_nt: TGTGCCAGTGGTCAGGCCCTAGATACGCAGTATTTT; cdr3_aa: CASGQALDTQYF; j_call: TRBJ2-3; d_call: NA; v_call: TRBV6-2/TRBV6-3; clone_size: NA; cdr3_length: 12
cdr3_nt: TGTGCCAGCAGTTCTATGGGGGCGCTTAGCTATGGCTACACCTTC; cdr3_aa: CASSSMGALSYGYTF; j_call: TRBJ1-2; d_call: NA; v_call: TRBV28; clone_size: many; cdr3_length: 15
cdr3_nt: TGCAGCGGCGGACTAGCGGGAGGTGTTGAGCAGTTCTTC; cdr3_aa: CSGGLAGGVEQFF; j_call: TRBJ2-1; d_call: TRBD2; v_call: TRBV29-1; clone_size: NA; cdr3_length: 13
cdr3_nt: TGCAGCGTAGAAACAGGGGTTCATGAGCAGTTCTTC; cdr3_aa: CSVETGVHEQFF; j_call: TRBJ2-1; d_call: TRBD1; v_call: TRBV29-1; clone_size: few; cdr3_length: 12
cdr3_nt: TGTGCCAGCAGCTTAGTCTCCTACGAGCAGTACTTC; cdr3_aa: CASSLVSYEQYF; j_call: TRBJ2-7; d_call: NA; v_call: TRBV7-6; clone_size: many; cdr3_length: 12
cdr3_nt: TGTGCCAGCAGCGAAGGGGGCCGTGGAAACACCATATATTTT; cdr3_aa: CASSEGGRGNTIYF; j_call: TRBJ1-3; d_call: TRBD1; v_call: TRBV6-2/TRBV6-3; clone_size: NA; cdr3_length: 14
cdr3_nt: TGTGCCACCCGGGGGATCTATGGCTACACCTTC; cdr3_aa: CATRGIYGYTF; j_call: TRBJ1-2; d_call: NA; v_call: TRBV28; clone_size: NA; cdr3_length: 11
cdr3_nt: TGTGCCAGCAGTAATTTGGGCGCGGGGGGCGATCAGCCCCAGCATTTT; cdr3_aa: CASSNLGAGGDQPQHF; j_call: TRBJ1-5; d_call: NA; v_call: TRBV28; clone_size: many; cdr3_length: 16
cdr3_nt: TGTGCCAGCAGCTTTAGTCAGCGAGCTTTCTTT; cdr3_aa: CASSFSQRAFF; j_call: TRBJ1-1; d_call: NA; v_call: TRBV7-2; clone_size: NA; cdr3_length: 11
cdr3_nt: TGTGCCAGCAGCTATGACCCAGCTAACTATGGCTACACCTTC; cdr3_aa: CASSYDPANYGYTF; j_call: TRBJ1-2; d_call: NA; v_call: TRBV3-1; clone_size: many; cdr3_length: 14
cdr3_nt: TGTGCCAGCAGAGTCCTCCGGGACAACTCTGAAGCTTTCTTT; cdr3_aa: CASRVLRDNSEAFF; j_call: TRBJ1-1; d_call: NA; v_call: TRBV2; clone_size: NA; cdr3_length: 14
cdr3_nt: TGTGCCAGCAGCTTGGGACAGACGTACGAAAAACTGTTTTTT; cdr3_aa: CASSLGQTYEKLFF; j_call: TRBJ1-4; d_call: TRBD1; v_call: TRBV7-2; clone_size: many; cdr3_length: 14
cdr3_nt: TGCGCCAGCAGCTTTAGATCCAACTACGAGCAGTACTTC; cdr3_aa: CASSFRSNYEQYF; j_call: TRBJ2-7; d_call: NA; v_call: TRBV5-1; clone_size: many; cdr3_length: 13
cdr3_nt: TGTGCCAGCAGCCGCCCACCGTACAATGAGCAGTTCTTC; cdr3_aa: CASSRPPYNEQFF; j_call: TRBJ2-1; d_call: NA; v_call: TRBV3-1; clone_size: many; cdr3_length: 13
cdr3_nt: TGTGCCAGCAGCCTTCCGGGGAGCTACACCTTC; cdr3_aa: CASSLPGSYTF; j_call: TRBJ1-2; d_call: NA; v_call: TRBV9; clone_size: NA; cdr3_length: 11
cdr3_nt: TGTGCCAGCAGTTTTGAACAGGGTGCCTTCACCGGGGAGCTGTTTTTT; cdr3_aa: CASSFEQGAFTGELFF; j_call: TRBJ2-2; d_call: NA; v_call: TRBV27; clone_size: once; cdr3_length: 16
cdr3_nt: TGTGCCAGCAGCCCTCAATGGAGGTACGGTGAAGCTTTCTTT; cdr3_aa: CASSPQWRYGEAFF; j_call: TRBJ1-1; d_call: NA; v_call: TRBV9; clone_size: few; cdr3_length: 14
cdr3_nt: TGTGCCAGCAGCTTAGGGGAAGCGGGCACAGATACGCAGTATTTT; cdr3_aa: CASSLGEAGTDTQYF; j_call: TRBJ2-3; d_call: NA; v_call: TRBV7-9; clone_size: NA; cdr3_length: 15
cdr3_nt: TGTGCCAGCAGTTTGATAGGGGACAGATCAAGCGCTGAAGCTTTCTTT; cdr3_aa: CASSLIGDRSSAEAFF; j_call: TRBJ1-1; d_call: TRBD1; v_call: TRBV27; clone_size: many; cdr3_length: 16
cdr3_nt: TGTGCCAGCAGCTTAACCGCCGGCGAGCAGTACTTC; cdr3_aa: CASSLTAGEQYF; j_call: TRBJ2-7; d_call: NA; v_call: TRBV7-9; clone_size: many; cdr3_length: 12
cdr3_nt: TGCAGTGCTAGACTACCCCAGTCCAATGAGCAGTTCTTC; cdr3_aa: CSARLPQSNEQFF; j_call: TRBJ2-1; d_call: NA; v_call: TRBV20-1; clone_size: NA; cdr3_length: 13
cdr3_nt: TGTGCCAGCAGCCCCTCCCGTGGATTCACTGAAGCTTTCTTT; cdr3_aa: CASSPSRGFTEAFF; j_call: TRBJ1-1; d_call: NA; v_call: TRBV14; clone_size: NA; cdr3_length: 14
cdr3_nt: TGTGCCAGCAGCTACGGGCCTCGATACGAGCAGTACTTC; cdr3_aa: CASSYGPRYEQYF; j_call: TRBJ2-7; d_call: NA; v_call: TRBV7-9; clone_size: few; cdr3_length: 13
cdr3_nt: TGCGCCAGCACCCCCCCCGACAGGGGACAAGAGACCCAGTACTTC; cdr3_aa: CASTPPDRGQETQYF; j_call: TRBJ2-5; d_call: TRBD1; v_call: TRBV5-1; clone_size: NA; cdr3_length: 15